A single sample gave rise to the 26 T cell receptor beta chains below, sequenced in a study of shared clonotypes between healthy human individuals (dated by TCRdb to about 2020). Receptor amplification or capture employed the immunoSEQ multiplex PCR assay. This is the immuneACCESS table as TCRdb keeps it, with only in-frame sequences that have V and J called. A part of the clones is gone; compared with another copy, unresolved V genes explain less than half, and the rest is unexplained. The sample table shows some 2.1 million clones, and just under 95% are seen once. The ten largest clones represent under 2% of the sample. CD8 naive samples consisted of CD45RO-negative cells that were positively selected for CCR7, yielding a CD45RA+CCR7+ population without TemRA cells. Sequencing was carried out using naive CD8+ T cells from PBMCs. The intended sense of this specimen's cell subset or site label: CD45RA+CCR7+. The receptors originated from a man in his late teens or twenties in good health. Some clones in this sample may be carry-over from other donors' samples.

The V gene is TRBV21-1, the J gene TRBJ1-5; the table calls TRBD1, which could not be checked here. TRBV21-1 is assigned pseudogene status. The CDR3 is made up of 17 amino acids. Here the CDR3 DNA reads TGTGCCAGCAGGACTGGGGGACAGGGGAATTTTAATCAGCCCCAGCATTTT. Protein: CASRTGGQGNFNQPQHF.

This clone has a single count. The rearrangement joins TRBV19 to TRBJ2-7; 10 bases agree with TRBD2. The V gene end was trimmed by 4 bases and the J gene end by 2 bases; junction bases not matched to a gene: 5. The CDR3 length is 15 residues. Looked up from germline, CDR1 is LNHDA and CDR2 is SQIVND (reference sequence). For the CDR3, the DNA is TGTGCCAGTAGTACCGGGACTAGCGAAACCTACGAGCAGTACTTC. This sequence encodes CASSTGTSETYEQYF.

This clone was seen once. The chain recombines TRBV18 with TRBJ2-3; 8 nucleotides agree with TRBD2. V was clipped by 2 bases and J by 1 base; unmatched bases: 11. The germline V gene encodes CDR1 KGHSH and CDR2 LQKENI. The CDR3 is 18 residues long. The CDR3 DNA sequence: TGTGCCAGCTCACCAACCCCTTACTGGCGGGAGGGCACAGATACGCAGTATTTT. This sequence encodes CASSPTPYWREGTDTQYF. The entire variable domain, with the rest obtained from reference TRBV18 and TRBJ2-3, is as follows: NAGVMQNPRHLVRRRGQEARLRCSPMKGHSHVYWYRQLPEEGLKFMVYLQKENIIDESGMPKERFSAEFPKEGPSILRIQQVVRGDSAAYFCASSPTPYWREGTDTQYFGPGTRLTVL.

The chain links TRBV4-2 to TRBJ2-1, with D possibly matching TRBD2 (6 bases). The germline V gene has CDR1 LGHNA and CDR2 YNFKEQ. This CDR3 has 15 residues. V gave up 4 bases and J gave up 1 base, with 11 bases separating them. CDR3 nucleotides: TGTGCCAGCAGCCCGGGACTTCCATCCTACAATGAGCAGTTCTTC. Translating gives CASSPGLPSYNEQFF.

The rearrangement links TRBV7-3 to TRBJ2-3; the D gene is possibly TRBD1 (6 bases). CDR1 is SGHTA and CDR2 is FQGTGA in the germline V gene. The CDR3 contains 16 residues. V dropped 5 bases and J dropped 3 bases, with 18 bases sitting between them. The CDR3 DNA reads TGTGCCAGCAGCATGACCCGGCAGGGGAGAACAGATACGCAGTATTTT. The encoded protein is CASSMTRQGRTDTQYF.

This chain connects TRBV29-1 to TRBJ1-2, with D possibly being TRBD1 (6 bases). This CDR3 is built from 15 residues. Germline assignment: CDR1 SQVTM and CDR2 ANQGSEA. V shed 7 bases and J shed 2 bases, with 20 bases lying between them. The CDR3 coding sequence is TGCAGCGGGGAGGGGGAGGCTTCGGGGAACTATGGCTACACCTTC. This translates into CSGEGEASGNYGYTF. Full variable domain (outside the CDR3, taken from reference TRBV29-1 and TRBJ1-2): SAVISQKPSRDICQRGTSLTIQCQVDSQVTMMFWYRQQPGQSLTLIATANQGSEATYESGFVIDKFPISRPNLTFSTLTVSNMSPEDSSIYLCSGEGEASGNYGYTFGSGTRLTVV.

The chain joins TRBV29-1 to TRBJ2-2, with TRBD2 matching over 11 bases. CDR1 is SQVTM, CDR2 ANQGSEA, per germline. The CDR3 runs 16 residues. The V segment lost 2 bases and the J segment 8 bases; nucleotides outside the gene matches: 10. CDR3 sequence reads: CSVERISSGRSGELFF. The CDR3 DNA reads as TGCAGCGTTGAAAGGATTTCTAGCGGGAGGAGTGGGGAGCTGTTTTTT.

This chain joins TRBV4-2 and TRBJ2-7; tentative D call: TRBD2 (6 bases). This CDR3 contains 18 residues. With 3 bases removed from V and 3 bases from J, the gap between germline ends came to 24 bases. The germline CDR1 and CDR2 sequences are LGHNA and YNFKEQ. The CDR3 loop is CASSHARRDTLLHYEQYF. Here the CDR3 DNA reads TGTGCCAGCAGCCACGCGAGGAGGGATACTCTCCTTCACTACGAGCAGTACTTC.

The chain recombines TRBV6-1 with TRBJ1-5; D remains ambiguous. Germline CDR1 reads MNHNS; CDR2 reads SASEGT. The CDR3 is 17 amino acids. Trimming took 2 bases from V and 5 from J, leaving 19 bases between them. The CDR3 DNA reads TGTGCCAGCAGTGAATGGGAAGTGTCGGGCCTCCATCAGCCCCAGCATTTT. Translated, it gives CASSEWEVSGLHQPQHF.

The chain has TRBV5-4 and TRBJ2-3; no clear D gene. From germline, CDR1 is SGHNT and CDR2 YYREEE (reference sequence). The CDR3 runs 14 residues. V was pared by 1 base and J by 2 bases, with 8 bases between. In nucleotides, the CDR3 is TGTGCCAGCAGCTTGTGGCGATCCACAGATACGCAGTATTTT. Its translation: CASSLWRSTDTQYF.

The rearrangement joins TRBV9 to TRBJ1-3; 9 nucleotides agree with TRBD1. Germline V CDR1 and CDR2: SGDLS, YYNGEE. V shed 4 bases and J 7 bases; nucleotides not matched to a gene: 3. This CDR3 contains 13 residues. This chain's CDR3 is CASSSGTGNTIYF. The CDR3, as DNA: TGTGCCAGCAGCTCCGGGACAGGGAACACCATATATTTT. Drawing the rest from reference TRBV9 and TRBJ1-3, the complete variable domain is DSGVTQTPKHLITATGQRVTLRCSPRSGDLSVYWYQQSLDQGLQFLIQYYNGEERAKGNILERFSAQQFPDLHSELNLSSLELGDSALYFCASSSGTGNTIYFGEGSWLTVV.

For this clone: Its ends do not fully match the called genes, so a read error is possible. V gene TRBV7-3 combines with J gene TRBJ2-3; D gene unclear. CDR1 is SGHTA, CDR2 FQGTGA, per germline. The CDR3 length is 16 residues. CDR3 sequence reads: CASSLTSGSPTDTQYF. The CDR3 coding sequence is TGTGCCAGCAGTTTAACGTCGGGTTCCCCCACAGATACGCAGTATTTT.

The chain carries TRBV14 and TRBJ2-1; 8 bases fit TRBD1. The ends lost 2 bases at V and 8 bases at J; junction bases unmatched: 11. Germline loops: CDR1 SGHDN, CDR2 FVKESK. CDR3 length: 16 residues. For the CDR3, the DNA is TGTGCCAGCAGCCAACGGACAGGGTTAGGTTTGGATGAGCAGTTCTTC. Its translation: CASSQRTGLGLDEQFF.

This clone has a single count. This chain links TRBV11-2 with TRBJ2-1; 14 bases match TRBD2. This CDR3 is built from 17 residues. Looked up from germline, CDR1 is SGHAT and CDR2 is FQNNGV. With V trimmed by 2 bases and J by 4 bases, 4 bases remained unmatched. CDR3 loop: CASSLRLAGGMYNEQFF. DNA for the CDR3: TGTGCCAGCAGCTTACGACTAGCGGGAGGGATGTACAATGAGCAGTTCTTC.

To note about this clone: Distinct nucleotide sequences in the sample also encode this CDR3. This rearrangement joins TRBV6-5 to TRBJ1-5; 7 positions match TRBD1. This CDR3 spans 15 amino acids. The trim removed 4 bases at V and 4 bases at J, leaving 7 bases unmatched. In germline, CDR1 is MNHEY, CDR2 SVGAGI. CDR3 sequence reads: CASSSRTGSNQPQHF. In DNA form, the CDR3 reads TGTGCCAGCAGTTCCCGGACAGGCTCAAATCAGCCCCAGCATTTT.

This rearrangement joins TRBV11-2 to TRBJ1-1; D remains unclear. The CDR3 extends over 13 amino acids. V was pared by 6 bases and J by 4 bases, with 12 bases between. Germline assignment: CDR1 SGHAT and CDR2 FQNNGV. CDR3 protein: CASRPGTATEAFF. The CDR3 region has the DNA TGTGCCAGCAGACCGGGAACGGCCACTGAAGCTTTCTTT.

The chain couples TRBV19 to TRBJ2-7, with 10 bases lining up with TRBD1. The CDR3 has 16 residues. CDR1 LNHDA and CDR2 SQIVND come from the germline V gene (reference sequence). The trim removed 3 bases at V and 0 bases at J, leaving 5 bases unmatched. The CDR3 protein is CASSMPGQGPSYEQYF. The CDR3, as DNA: TGTGCCAGTAGTATGCCGGGACAGGGGCCCTCCTACGAGCAGTACTTC. The whole variable domain, remainder taken from reference TRBV19 and TRBJ2-7, is DGGITQSPKYLFRKEGQNVTLSCEQNLNHDAMYWYRQDPGQGLRLIYYSQIVNDFQKGDIAEGYSVSREKKESFPLTVTSAQKNPTAFYLCASSMPGQGPSYEQYFGPGTRLTVT.

The CDR3 DNA is TGTGCCAGCAGCTTAGGACAGGGAGCGAATGAGCAGTTCTTC. This encodes CASSLGQGANEQFF. The rearrangement links TRBV7-2 to TRBJ2-1; 7 nucleotides agree with TRBD1. The CDR3 consists of 14 residues. V dropped 1 base and J dropped 7; count of bases not matched to a gene: 4. Germline-derived CDR1 and CDR2 are SGHTA and FQGNSA.

V is TRBV11-2 and J is TRBJ2-3; 11 bases match TRBD2. Germline V gene lookup returns CDR1 SGHAT and CDR2 FQNNGV. V trimming: 0 bases; J trimming: 10 bases; junction bases outside the gene matches: 6. CDR3 size: 15 residues. The CDR3 coding sequence is TGTGCCAGCAGCTTAGATGAGACTAGCGGGATAGCGCAGTATTTT. Its translation: CASSLDETSGIAQYF.

The chain uses TRBV7-9 and TRBJ2-1; tentatively, D is TRBD2 (5 bases). The CDR3 extends over 12 amino acids. Trimming removed 5 bases at V and 9 bases at J, with 11 bases between. CDR1 and CDR2 from the germline V gene are SEHNR and FQNEAQ (reference sequence). The CDR3 DNA reads TGTGCCAGCAGCGAACTAGGGTCTGAGCAGTTCTTC. Translated, it gives CASSELGSEQFF.

Comments on this clone: This CDR3 is also generated by other DNA sequences in the sample. This chain joins TRBV9 and TRBJ2-1, with 11 positions matching TRBD1. Germline CDR1 is SGDLS and CDR2 is YYNGEE. The ends lost 0 bases at V and 7 bases at J; junction bases unmatched: 6. The CDR3 has 16 residues. CDR3 in amino acids: CASSVAGTGGYNEQFF. CDR3 sequence (DNA): TGTGCCAGCAGCGTAGCCGGGACAGGGGGATATAATGAGCAGTTCTTC.

V gene TRBV28 combines with J gene TRBJ2-7, with D possibly being TRBD1 (5 bases). V was clipped by 3 bases and J by 5 bases, with 11 bases between them. The CDR3 loop spans 13 amino acids. Per germline, CDR1 MDHEN and CDR2 SYDVKM. The CDR3 DNA reads as TGTGCCAGCAGTTTGGTCAGGGTCCACGAGCAGTACTTC. This sequence encodes CASSLVRVHEQYF.

The rearrangement uses TRBV10-3 and TRBJ1-2; D is unresolved. CDR3 length: 12 amino acids. Looked up from germline, CDR1 is ENHRY and CDR2 is SYGVKD. The ends were cut back, 7 bases at V and 3 bases at J, with 9 bases in the middle. CDR3: CAINSGDYGYTF. The CDR3 DNA reads as TGTGCCATCAATTCCGGGGACTATGGCTACACCTTC.

This sequence joins TRBV7-8 and TRBJ2-3, with 9 bases that match TRBD2. Germline CDR1 reads SGHVS; CDR2 reads FQNEAQ. The CDR3 length is 16 residues. J was trimmed by 2 bases and V by 5 bases; bases with no gene match: 8. The CDR3 sequence is CASSEGAGGTTDTQYF. The CDR3 nucleotides are TGTGCCAGCAGCGAAGGAGCGGGAGGAACCACAGATACGCAGTATTTT.

V is TRBV5-4 and J is TRBJ2-1, with 8 positions matching TRBD2. CDR3 size: 15 residues. After removal of 2 bases from V and 8 bases from J, the junction contained 9 bases not matched to a gene. Germline loops: CDR1 SGHNT, CDR2 YYREEE (reference sequence). The CDR3 DNA sequence: TGTGCCAGCAGCTTCTTCGGGACTAGTGTGGATGAGCAGTTCTTC. Translating it yields CASSFFGTSVDEQFF.

This sequence joins TRBV29-1 and TRBJ2-7, with a possible D match to TRBD1 (6 bases). The V and J ends lost 1 base and 3 bases respectively, with 13 bases between them. This CDR3 has 14 residues. CDR1 and CDR2 from the germline V gene are SQVTM and ANQGSEA. The chain's CDR3 is CSVEVGQVNYEQYF. The CDR3 DNA sequence: TGCAGCGTTGAAGTGGGACAAGTAAACTACGAGCAGTACTTC.